These 11 T cell receptor beta chains were all obtained from the same sample, sequenced in a study of beta chain features in type 1 diabetes. Reverse transcribing all isolated RNA meant expressed TCRB transcripts were sequenced. Using immunoSEQ multiplex PCR, the repertoire was profiled, and TCRdb retains in-frame clones only, with some absent. This table holds a few hundred thousand clones, 14% found once. Their cognate antigens are unknown. Study-level findings and limits: The study found moderately but significantly shorter TCRB CDR3s in all four CD4+ subsets of Type 1 diabetes patients.

The material sequenced was naive CD4+ T cells from blood. The receptors here all came from a man aged 30 to 39 with type 1 diabetes.

A few counts support this clone. This chain connects TRBV2 to TRBJ1-2, with D tentatively TRBD1 (5 bases). The CDR3 contains 12 residues. Trimming stripped 6 bases from V and 4 bases from J, with 9 bases between. Germline CDR1 SNHLY, CDR2 FYNNEI. The CDR3 here is CASRSGGYGYTF. The CDR3 nucleotides are TGTGCCAGCAGATCCGGGGGCTATGGCTACACCTTC.

This chain links TRBV18 with TRBJ1-1; no firm D call. The V and J ends lost 3 bases and 1 base respectively, with 12 bases between them. Germline CDR1 reads KGHSH; CDR2 reads LQKENI. The CDR3 has 15 residues. CDR3 bases: TGTGCCAGCTCACCTCCCAGCCGGAGGAACACTGAAGCTTTCTTT. This codes for CASSPPSRRNTEAFF.

The J gene is TRBJ1-1, the V gene TRBV28; no firm D call. Trimming left V 5 bases short and J 1 base short, with 14 bases between. The CDR3 has 15 residues. In germline, CDR1 is MDHEN, CDR2 SYDVKM. Here the CDR3 reads CASSPGELRNTEAFF. CDR3 nucleotide sequence: TGTGCCAGCAGTCCCGGGGAGCTTCGGAACACTGAAGCTTTCTTT.

The rearrangement uses TRBV21-1 and TRBJ2-3; the table's TRBD1 call for D was not verified on the DNA. TRBV21-1 is assigned pseudogene status. This CDR3 contains 17 residues. CDR3 sequence (DNA): TGTGCCAGCCATCTATTCGGACAGACAGAAAAAGAGGATACGCAGTATTTT. Translated, it gives CASHLFGQTEKEDTQYF.

The CDR3: CASSISRANTEAFF. The CDR3, as DNA: TGTGCCAGCAGCATCTCCAGGGCAAACACTGAAGCTTTCTTT. The rearrangement links TRBV11-2 to TRBJ1-1; D might be TRBD1 (5 bases). The CDR3 loop spans 14 amino acids. Germline CDR1 reads SGHAT; CDR2 reads FQNNGV. The germline V and J ends were trimmed by 5 bases and 2 bases, with 12 bases remaining between them.

In its sample, this clone was seen a few times. This sequence joins TRBV5-1 and TRBJ2-3, with D possibly TRBD2 on 6 matching bases. V lost 2 bases and J lost 5, with 12 bases in between. This CDR3 is 14 amino acids long. Germline CDR1 SGHRS, CDR2 YFSETQ. Written as DNA, the CDR3 is TGCGCCAGCAGCTTCTTGCGGGAAGGAGATACGCAGTATTTT. Protein product: CASSFLREGDTQYF.

V and J are TRBV15 and TRBJ2-4, with 7 bases lining up with TRBD2. The V gene's germline CDR1 is LNHNV and CDR2 YYDKDF (reference sequence). The V gene end was trimmed by 1 base and the J gene end by 0 bases; junction bases not matched to a gene: 9. The length of the CDR3 is 18 residues. The CDR3 reads CATSRGAGLSLAKNIQYF. DNA of the CDR3: TGTGCCACCAGCAGAGGAGCGGGACTGAGTTTAGCCAAAAACATTCAGTACTTC.

This chain uses TRBV5-1 with TRBJ2-7, with 9 nucleotides matching TRBD2. From germline, CDR1 is SGHRS and CDR2 YFSETQ. Unmatched junction bases numbered 8, after V lost 4 bases and J lost 0 bases. The CDR3 spans 16 residues. The CDR3 sequence is CASSRGTSRISYEQYF. In DNA, the CDR3 is TGCGCCAGCAGCCGCGGGACTAGCCGAATCTCCTACGAGCAGTACTTC.

The chain joins TRBV9 to TRBJ2-1; D might be TRBD2 (6 bases). The CDR3 runs to 13 residues. Germline V lookup: CDR1 SGDLS, CDR2 YYNGEE. V dropped 3 bases and J dropped 10 bases, with 14 bases sitting between them. The CDR3 region is CASSARDSLEQFF. In nucleotides, the CDR3 is TGTGCCAGCAGCGCCAGGGACTCTCTCGAGCAGTTCTTC.

This sequence joins TRBV30 and TRBJ2-6, with 9 positions matching TRBD1. V dropped 4 bases and J dropped 0; count of bases not matched to a gene: 4. Germline V gene lookup returns CDR1 GTSNPN and CDR2 SVGIG (reference sequence). The CDR3 length is 16 residues. The CDR3: CAWIRDRDSGANVLTF. The DNA for the CDR3 is TGTGCCTGGATTAGGGACAGGGACTCTGGGGCCAACGTCCTGACTTTC.

The chain is built from TRBV7-9 and TRBJ2-1; 9 nucleotides line up with TRBD2. The CDR3 has 15 amino acids. The trim removed 5 bases at V and 0 bases at J, leaving 2 bases unmatched. The germline V gene encodes CDR1 SEHNR and CDR2 FQNEAQ (reference sequence). CDR3 amino acids: CASSRLADSYNEQFF. As DNA, the CDR3 is TGTGCCAGCAGCCGACTAGCGGACTCCTACAATGAGCAGTTCTTC. Based on the CDR3 plus reference TRBV7-9 and TRBJ2-1, the full variable domain is DTGVSQNPRHKITKRGQNVTFRCDPISEHNRLYWYRQTLGQGPEFLTYFQNEAQLEKSRLLSDRFSAERPKGSFSTLEIQRTEQGDSAMYLCASSRLADSYNEQFFGPGTRLTVL.